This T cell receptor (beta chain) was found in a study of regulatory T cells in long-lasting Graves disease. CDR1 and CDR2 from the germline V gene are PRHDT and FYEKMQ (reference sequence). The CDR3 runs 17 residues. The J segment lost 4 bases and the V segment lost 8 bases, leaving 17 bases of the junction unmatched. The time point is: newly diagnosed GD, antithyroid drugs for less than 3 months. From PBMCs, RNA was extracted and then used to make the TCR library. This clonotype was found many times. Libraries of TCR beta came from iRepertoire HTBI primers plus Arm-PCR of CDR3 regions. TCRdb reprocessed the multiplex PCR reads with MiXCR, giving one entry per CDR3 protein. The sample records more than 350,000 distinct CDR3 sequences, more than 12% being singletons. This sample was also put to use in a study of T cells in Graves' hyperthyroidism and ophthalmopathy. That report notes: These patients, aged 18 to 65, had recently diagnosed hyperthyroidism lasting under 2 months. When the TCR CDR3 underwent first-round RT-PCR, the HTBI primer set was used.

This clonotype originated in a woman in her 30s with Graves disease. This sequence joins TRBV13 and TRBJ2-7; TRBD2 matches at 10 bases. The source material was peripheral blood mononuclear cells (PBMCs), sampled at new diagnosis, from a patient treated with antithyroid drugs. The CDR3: CASLQRSGLAGVYEQYF. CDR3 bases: TGTGCCAGCTTACAGAGATCGGGGCTAGCGGGAGTGTACGAGCAGTACTTC.